These 10 T cell receptor beta chains originate from one sample sequenced in a study of spatial heterogeneity in lung cancer. Using its own MiXCR run on the 5' RACE reads, TCRdb lists one record per CDR3 protein. Of 45,000 to 50,000 distinct CDR3 sequences in the sample, about 10% were seen once. The sample's time point: blood at routine non-recurrence follow-up after resection. The material sequenced was PBMCs, taken at follow-up. Source of these receptors: a male donor with early-stage non-small cell lung cancer.

There are a few counts of this clonotype. The chain carries TRBV2 and TRBJ1-1, with 9 bases identical to TRBD1. The germline CDR1 and CDR2 sequences are SNHLY and FYNNEI. The CDR3 consists of 15 residues. V shed 6 bases, J shed 1 base, and the junction held 6 bases outside the gene matches. The CDR3 DNA follows: TGTGCCAGCAGGGGGACAGGGTACGAGAACACTGAAGCTTTCTTT. Translating it yields CASRGTGYENTEAFF.

This rearrangement joins TRBV4-1 to TRBJ2-7; tentative D call: TRBD2 (5 bases). Germline V lookup: CDR1 MGHRA, CDR2 YSYEKL. V shed 1 base and J shed 3 bases, with 10 bases lying between them. The length of the CDR3 is 14 residues. This CDR3 is CASSQASGFYEQYF. The CDR3 nucleotides are TGCGCCAGCAGCCAAGCTTCGGGGTTCTACGAGCAGTACTTC.

The chain is built from TRBV6-6 and TRBJ2-7, with 7 bases matching TRBD1. Germline CDR1 MNHNY, CDR2 SVGAGI (reference sequence). Germline trimming cut 5 bases from V and 4 bases from J; bases unmatched to any gene: 5. The CDR3 contains 13 residues. The CDR3 DNA reads TGTGCCAGCAGTAATATACAGGGGTACGAGCAGTACTTC. Protein product: CASSNIQGYEQYF.

This clonotype was picked up many times. The J gene is TRBJ2-7, the V gene TRBV18; the D is unclear. V was shortened by 2 bases and J by 3 bases, with 5 bases between the two germline ends. Germline V gene lookup returns CDR1 KGHSH and CDR2 LQKENI. This CDR3 region has 12 residues. The CDR3 DNA is TGTGCCAGCTCACCAGACCTCTACGAGCAGTACTTC. Protein product: CASSPDLYEQYF.

This clonotype appeared a few times. The chain joins TRBV6-5 to TRBJ1-6; TRBD1 agrees at 7 bases. The CDR3 has 14 amino acids. V was clipped by 5 bases and J by 7 bases; unmatched bases: 5. From germline, CDR1 is MNHEY and CDR2 SVGAGI. In DNA, the CDR3 is TGTGCCAGCAGTGCTAGGGGGCTAAATTCACCCCTCCACTTT. Its translation: CASSARGLNSPLHF.

This clonotype was picked up many times. This chain joins TRBV20-1 and TRBJ1-6; 7 bases align to TRBD1. This CDR3 has 17 residues. With 0 bases clipped from V and 3 bases from J, the junction kept 8 bases outside the gene matches. Germline CDR1 reads DFQATT; CDR2 reads SNEGSKA (reference sequence). CDR3 in amino acids: CSARDVGRDSYNSPLHF. As DNA, the CDR3 is TGCAGTGCTAGAGACGTGGGCCGGGACAGCTATAATTCACCCCTCCACTTT.

As for this clonotype: The germline gene is not matched at one end of the junction; a read error may be the cause. DNA for the CDR3: TGTGCCAGTACTCCCCCGGGATCCTACGAGAAGTACTTC. Translated, it gives CASTPPGSYEKYF. The chain joins TRBV19 to TRBJ2-7; D possibly corresponds to TRBD2 (5 bases). CDR3 length: 13 residues. Germline CDR1 LNHDA, CDR2 SQIVND (reference sequence). The variable domain in full, with the rest retrieved from reference TRBV19 and TRBJ2-7, is DGGITQSPKYLFRKEGQNVTLSCEQNLNHDAMYWYRQDPGQGLRLIYYSQIVNDFQKGDIAEGYSVSREKKESFPLTVTSAQKNPTAFYLCASTPPGSYEKYFGPGTRLTVT.

This clonotype is a singleton in its sample. This rearrangement joins TRBV7-3 to TRBJ2-7; 8 positions agree with TRBD1. Germline values: CDR1 SGHTA, CDR2 FQGTGA. The CDR3 covers 15 residues. Trimming cost V 5 bases and J 3 bases; bases outside gene matches: 9. Here the CDR3 reads CASSQTRTGIYEQYF. CDR3 DNA sequence: TGTGCCAGCAGCCAAACCAGGACAGGGATCTACGAGCAGTACTTC.

This clonotype was found many times. The chain's CDR3 is CASSYSWQGETQYF. In nucleotides, the CDR3 is TGTGCCAGCAGTTACTCTTGGCAGGGAGAGACCCAGTACTTC. V and J are TRBV6-2 or TRBV6-3 and TRBJ2-5; tentative D call: TRBD1 (5 bases). Trimming cost V 0 bases and J 4 bases, with 9 bases left between them. Germline V lookup: CDR1 MNHEY, CDR2 SVGEGT. The CDR3 is 14 amino acids.

The chain combines TRBV7-2 with TRBJ2-7; 11 nucleotides line up with TRBD2. The ends lost 0 bases at V and 6 bases at J; junction bases unmatched: 4. This CDR3 is 15 amino acids long. Germline values: CDR1 SGHTA, CDR2 FQGNSA. CDR3 protein: CASSLAQLAGVEQYF. Written as DNA, the CDR3 is TGTGCCAGCAGCTTAGCCCAACTAGCGGGGGTCGAGCAGTACTTC.